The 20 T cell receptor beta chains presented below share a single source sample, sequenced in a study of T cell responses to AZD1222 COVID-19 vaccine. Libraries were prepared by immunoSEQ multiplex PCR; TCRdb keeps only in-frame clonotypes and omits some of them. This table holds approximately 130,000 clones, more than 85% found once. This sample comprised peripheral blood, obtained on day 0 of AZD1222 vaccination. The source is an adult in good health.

CDR3 protein: CADSSQGFANEQFF. The CDR3 coding sequence is TGTGCCGACTCCTCCCAGGGTTTTGCGAATGAGCAGTTCTTC. This chain uses TRBV2 with TRBJ2-1, with D possibly matching TRBD1 (5 bases). V lost 11 bases and J 7 bases, leaving 21 bases between the germline ends. The CDR3 length is 14 residues. Germline values: CDR1 SNHLY, CDR2 FYNNEI.

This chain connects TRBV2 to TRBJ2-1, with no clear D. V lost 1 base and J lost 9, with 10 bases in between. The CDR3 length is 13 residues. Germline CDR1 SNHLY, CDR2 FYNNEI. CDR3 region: CASSEEGISEQFF. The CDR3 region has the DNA TGTGCCAGCAGTGAAGAAGGTATCAGTGAGCAGTTCTTC.

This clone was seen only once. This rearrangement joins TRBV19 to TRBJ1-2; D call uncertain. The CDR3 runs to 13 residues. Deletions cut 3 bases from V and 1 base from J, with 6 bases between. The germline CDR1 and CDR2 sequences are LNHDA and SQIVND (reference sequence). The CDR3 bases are TGTGCCAGTAGTATTACAGATAACTATGGCTACACCTTC. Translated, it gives CASSITDNYGYTF. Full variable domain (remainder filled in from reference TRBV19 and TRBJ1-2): DGGITQSPKYLFRKEGQNVTLSCEQNLNHDAMYWYRQDPGQGLRLIYYSQIVNDFQKGDIAEGYSVSREKKESFPLTVTSAQKNPTAFYLCASSITDNYGYTFGSGTRLTVV.

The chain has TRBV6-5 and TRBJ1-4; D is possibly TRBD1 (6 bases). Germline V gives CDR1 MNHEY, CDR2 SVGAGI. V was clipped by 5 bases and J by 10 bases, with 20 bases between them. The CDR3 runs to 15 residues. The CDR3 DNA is TGTGCCAGCAGTCGTACAGGGCGGGGGGTAGGAAAACTGTTTTTT. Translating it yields CASSRTGRGVGKLFF.

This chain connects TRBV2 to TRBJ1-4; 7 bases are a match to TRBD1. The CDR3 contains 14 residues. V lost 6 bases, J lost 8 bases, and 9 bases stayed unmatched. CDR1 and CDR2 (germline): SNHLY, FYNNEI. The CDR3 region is CASRGARGLEKLFF. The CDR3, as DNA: TGTGCCAGCAGGGGGGCCAGGGGGTTAGAAAAACTGTTTTTT.

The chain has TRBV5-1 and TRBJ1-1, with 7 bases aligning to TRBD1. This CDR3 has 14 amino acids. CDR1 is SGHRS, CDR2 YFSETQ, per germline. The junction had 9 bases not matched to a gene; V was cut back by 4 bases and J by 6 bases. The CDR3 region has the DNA TGCGCCAGCAGCGGGACAGTCGGCAAGGCTGAAGCTTTCTTT. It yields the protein CASSGTVGKAEAFF.

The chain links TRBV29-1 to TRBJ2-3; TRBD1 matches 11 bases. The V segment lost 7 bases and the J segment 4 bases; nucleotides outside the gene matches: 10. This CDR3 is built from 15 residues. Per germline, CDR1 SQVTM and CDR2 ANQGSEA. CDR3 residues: CSAVGTGGFADTQYF. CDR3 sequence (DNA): TGCAGCGCCGTCGGGACAGGGGGATTCGCAGATACGCAGTATTTT.

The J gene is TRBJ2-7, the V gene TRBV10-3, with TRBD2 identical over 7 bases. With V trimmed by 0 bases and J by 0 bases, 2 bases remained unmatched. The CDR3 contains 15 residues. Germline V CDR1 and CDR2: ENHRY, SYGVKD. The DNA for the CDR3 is TGTGCCATCAGTGAGTCTGGGGGGGTCTCCTACGAGCAGTACTTC. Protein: CAISESGGVSYEQYF.

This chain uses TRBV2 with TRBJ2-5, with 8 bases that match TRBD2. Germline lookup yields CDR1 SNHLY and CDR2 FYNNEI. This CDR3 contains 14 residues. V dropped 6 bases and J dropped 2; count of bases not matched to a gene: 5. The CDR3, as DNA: TGTGCCAGCAGACAGCGGGGGCCTCAAGAGACCCAGTACTTC. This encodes CASRQRGPQETQYF.

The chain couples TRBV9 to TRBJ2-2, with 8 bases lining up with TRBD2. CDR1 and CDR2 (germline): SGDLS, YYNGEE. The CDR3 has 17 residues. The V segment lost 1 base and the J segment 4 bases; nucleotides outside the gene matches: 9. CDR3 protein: CASSVTSGGLLTGELFF. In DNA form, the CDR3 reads TGTGCCAGCAGCGTAACCAGCGGGGGCCTACTCACCGGGGAGCTGTTTTTT. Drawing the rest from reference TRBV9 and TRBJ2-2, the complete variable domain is DSGVTQTPKHLITATGQRVTLRCSPRSGDLSVYWYQQSLDQGLQFLIQYYNGEERAKGNILERFSAQQFPDLHSELNLSSLELGDSALYFCASSVTSGGLLTGELFFGEGSRLTVL.

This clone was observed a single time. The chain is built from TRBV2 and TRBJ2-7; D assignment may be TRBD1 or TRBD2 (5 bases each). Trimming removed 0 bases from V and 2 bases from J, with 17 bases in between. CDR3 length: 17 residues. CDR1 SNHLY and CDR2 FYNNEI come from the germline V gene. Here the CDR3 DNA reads TGTGCCAGCAGTGAAGCCCTCCGGGAAGGACAAGCCTACGAGCAGTACTTC. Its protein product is CASSEALREGQAYEQYF.

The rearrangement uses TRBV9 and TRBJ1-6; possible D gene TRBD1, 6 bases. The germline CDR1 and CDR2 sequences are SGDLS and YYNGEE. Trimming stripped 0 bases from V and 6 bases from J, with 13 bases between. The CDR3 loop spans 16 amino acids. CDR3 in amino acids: CASSVDPGGRNSPLHF. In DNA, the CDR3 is TGTGCCAGCAGCGTAGATCCGGGGGGCCGTAATTCACCCCTCCACTTT.

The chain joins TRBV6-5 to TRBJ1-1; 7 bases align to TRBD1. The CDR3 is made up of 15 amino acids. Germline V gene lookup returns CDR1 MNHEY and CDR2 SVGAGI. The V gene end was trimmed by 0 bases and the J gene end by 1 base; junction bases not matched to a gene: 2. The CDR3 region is CASSYSGTENTEAFF. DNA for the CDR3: TGTGCCAGCAGTTACTCAGGGACAGAGAACACTGAAGCTTTCTTT.

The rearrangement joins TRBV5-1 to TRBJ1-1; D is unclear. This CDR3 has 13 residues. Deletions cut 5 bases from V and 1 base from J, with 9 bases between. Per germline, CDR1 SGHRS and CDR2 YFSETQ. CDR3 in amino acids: CASRGRENTEAFF. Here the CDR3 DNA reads TGCGCCAGCAGGGGGAGGGAGAACACTGAAGCTTTCTTT.

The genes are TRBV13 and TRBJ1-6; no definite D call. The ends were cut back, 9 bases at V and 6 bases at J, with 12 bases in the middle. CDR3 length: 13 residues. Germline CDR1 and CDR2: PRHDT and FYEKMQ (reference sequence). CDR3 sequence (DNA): TGTGCCAGTAGGCTGGGGTTTAATTCACCCCTCCACTTT. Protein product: CASRLGFNSPLHF.

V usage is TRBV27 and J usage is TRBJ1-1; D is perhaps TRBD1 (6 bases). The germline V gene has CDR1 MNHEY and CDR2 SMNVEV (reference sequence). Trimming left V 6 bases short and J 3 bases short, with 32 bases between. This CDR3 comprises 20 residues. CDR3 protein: CASSPFPPGGARSGYTEAFF. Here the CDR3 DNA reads TGTGCCAGCAGCCCCTTTCCGCCGGGGGGCGCCCGGTCCGGGTACACTGAAGCTTTCTTT.

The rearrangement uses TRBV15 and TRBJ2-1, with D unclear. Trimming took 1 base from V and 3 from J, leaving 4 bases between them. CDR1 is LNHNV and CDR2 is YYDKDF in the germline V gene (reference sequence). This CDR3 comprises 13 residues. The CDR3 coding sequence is TGTGCCACCAGCAGAGTAGTCTACAATGAGCAGTTCTTC. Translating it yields CATSRVVYNEQFF.

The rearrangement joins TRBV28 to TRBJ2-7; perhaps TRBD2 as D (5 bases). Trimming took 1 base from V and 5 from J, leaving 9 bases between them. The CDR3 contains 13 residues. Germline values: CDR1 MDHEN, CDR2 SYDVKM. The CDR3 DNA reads TGTGCCAGCAGTTTATATGCTAGCCACGAGCAGTACTTC. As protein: CASSLYASHEQYF.

CDR3 sequence: CASERTGPQNNEQFF. For the CDR3, the DNA is TGTGCCAGCGAACGTACCGGGCCCCAAAACAATGAGCAGTTCTTC. The V gene is TRBV7-9, the J gene TRBJ2-1; D is unresolved. CDR1 and CDR2 (germline): SEHNR, FQNEAQ (reference sequence). The CDR3 contains 15 residues. V lost 8 bases and J 5 bases, leaving 19 bases between the germline ends.

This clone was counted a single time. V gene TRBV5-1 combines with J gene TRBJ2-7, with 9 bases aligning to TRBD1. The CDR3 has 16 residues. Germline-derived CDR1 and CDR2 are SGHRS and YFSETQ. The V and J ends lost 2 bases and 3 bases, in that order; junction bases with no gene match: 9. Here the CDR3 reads CASSLRGQGSFYEQYF. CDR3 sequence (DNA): TGCGCCAGCAGCTTACGTGGACAGGGGTCGTTCTACGAGCAGTACTTC.